Listed below are T cell receptor beta chains from one sample, sequenced in a study of blood T cell repertoires in COVID-19. Repertoires were generated with immunoSEQ multiplex PCR, while TCRdb's copy carries only in-frame clones and drops some. This sample has about 120,000 clones, with approximately 90% found just once. The sequencing input was peripheral blood. Receptors originate from a human donor with active COVID-19. The donor label of this sample is uncertain. The CDR3 runs from the conserved cysteine through the conserved F or W. The order of the fields is D gene, V gene, clone size, J gene, CDR3 protein, CDR3 DNA. The D gene is left open where the match is weak. A row's size may be missing; if present it is once, few, many or a size class.

TRBD1,TRBV29-1,.,TRBJ1-1,CSVEGTANTEAFF,TGCAGCGTTGAGGGGACAGCGAACACTGAAGCTTTCTTT
TRBD1,TRBV7-3,.,TRBJ1-2,CASSSTTGRQTF,TGTGCCAGCAGCTCCACGACAGGGAGGCAAACCTTC
TRBD1,TRBV7-9,.,TRBJ1-5,CASSLPGQGTTPQHF,TGTGCCAGCAGCCTTCCGGGACAGGGAACTACGCCCCAGCATTTT
.,TRBV29-1,once,TRBJ2-7,CSQDSIYEQYF,TGCAGCCAAGACAGCATCTACGAGCAGTACTTC
TRBD2,TRBV7-2,.,TRBJ2-3,CASRLAGGSTDTQYF,TGTGCCAGCAGGTTAGCGGGGGGAAGCACAGATACGCAGTATTTT
.,TRBV5-1,.,TRBJ1-5,CASSFGGAQQPQHF,TGCGCCAGCAGCTTTGGGGGGGCTCAGCAGCCCCAGCATTTT
.,TRBV4-1,.,TRBJ1-6,CASSQDSTDNSPLHF,TGCGCCAGCAGCCAAGATTCAACAGATAATTCACCCCTCCACTTT
.,TRBV24-1,.,TRBJ2-6,CATSDLSGPGANVLTF,TGTGCCACCAGTGATTTGAGTGGGCCTGGGGCCAACGTCCTGACTTTC
TRBD1,TRBV4-3,.,TRBJ2-3,CASSQLDRGTDTQYF,TGCGCCAGCAGCCAACTGGACAGGGGCACAGATACGCAGTATTTT
.,TRBV7-3,.,TRBJ2-7,CASSLAGDVDEQYF,TGTGCCAGCAGCCTAGCAGGGGATGTAGACGAGCAGTACTTC
TRBD1,TRBV5-1,.,TRBJ2-7,CASSLNRGYEQYF,TGCGCCAGCAGTCTCAACAGGGGCTACGAGCAGTACTTC
TRBD1,TRBV30,.,TRBJ1-5,CAWGGQGKTQPQHF,TGTGCCTGGGGGGGACAGGGGAAGACGCAGCCCCAGCATTTT
.,TRBV11-3,.,TRBJ2-3,CASSLPLADTQYF,TGTGCCAGCAGCTTACCCTTAGCAGATACGCAGTATTTT
TRBD1,TRBV18,once,TRBJ2-2,CASSQQGSNTGELFF,TGTGCCAGCTCACAACAGGGGTCGAACACCGGGGAGCTGTTTTTT
TRBD2,TRBV7-8,.,TRBJ2-1,CASSLGRGGTYNEQFF,TGTGCCAGCAGCTTAGGTCGCGGGGGGACGTACAATGAGCAGTTCTTC
TRBD1,TRBV5-6,.,TRBJ1-2,CASSHGTGSVFYYGYTF,TGTGCCAGCAGCCACGGGACAGGGTCCGTCTTTTACTATGGCTACACCTTC
.,TRBV10-2,.,TRBJ1-6,CASSVQNNSPLHF,TGCGCCAGCAGTGTACAGAACAATTCACCCCTCCACTTT
TRBD2,TRBV7-9,.,TRBJ2-3,CASSLADRGLAGSTDTQYF,TGTGCCAGCAGCTTAGCGGATCGGGGACTAGCGGGGAGCACAGATACGCAGTATTTT
.,TRBV7-7,.,TRBJ2-2,CASSLLVNTGELFF,TGTGCTAGCAGCTTACTAGTGAACACCGGGGAGCTGTTTTTT
.,TRBV21-1,.,TRBJ1-1,CASSKVEAGQKRTEAFF,TGTGCCAGCAGCAAAGTAGAGGCAGGACAAAAGAGGACTGAAGCTTTCTTT
.,TRBV12-3/TRBV12-4,.,TRBJ1-5,CASSDRDQPQHF,TGTGCCAGCAGTGACAGAGATCAGCCCCAGCATTTT
TRBD2,TRBV9,.,TRBJ2-3,CASSLGLAGVTDTQYF,TGTGCCAGCAGCCTGGGACTAGCGGGCGTCACAGATACGCAGTATTTT
TRBD1,TRBV10-1,.,TRBJ1-2,CASSPDRDYGYTF,TGCGCCAGCAGTCCAGACAGGGACTATGGCTACACCTTC
.,TRBV14,.,TRBJ2-3,CASSLTGILGSDTQYF,TGTGCCAGCAGCCTGACAGGTATTCTTGGGTCAGATACGCAGTATTTT
TRBD1,TRBV29-1,.,TRBJ2-3,CSVEGDRSDTQYF,TGCAGCGTTGAAGGGGACAGGTCAGATACGCAGTATTTT